Described below is a single TCR beta chain sequence and its context. Its target is not known. The data derive from a study of shared clonotypes between healthy human individuals. Data came from immunoSEQ multiplex PCR; TCRdb stores just in-frame clones and leaves some out. The sample holds fewer than 200,000 clones, approximately 60% seen once. CDR3 length: 11 amino acids. Per the germline V gene, CDR1 is GTSNPN and CDR2 is SVGIG (reference sequence). Between the trimmed V and J ends, which lost 4 bases and 4 bases, there was a span of 8 bases. Each of the donors was a healthy adult who was HIV-negative and had not had a recent acute infection or vaccination. All of the donors resided in Nashville, Tennessee, and each was a Caucasian adult. Study-level findings and limits: Incompleteness in sorted-subset sequencing, despite large depth, was shown by rarefaction.

This receptor was obtained from a man aged 25 to 40 in good health. The sequenced sample was memory CD4+ T cells sorted from blood. Sample subset: CD45RA-negative fraction. The V call is TRBV30, the J call TRBJ2-7; D ambiguous. CDR3 region: CAWNHNYEQYF. In DNA, the CDR3 is TGTGCCTGGAACCACAATTACGAGCAGTACTTC.